This TCR beta chain was profiled in a study of CD8+CD57+ T cells in acquired aplastic anemia. For the study at large: An average of about 3.2 ug of DNA was obtained from sorted CD4+ and CD8+ cells. Healthy donor sequencing depth: 9.5 million to 10.8 million CD4+, some 12 million CD8+ reads. Points from the study as a whole: CD8+ Simpson's diversity showed no significant patient-control difference. A set of 25 to 35 CD8+ CDR3 sequences was shared between patients and controls, and these sequences appeared highly expressed in patients.

This CDR3 has 11 residues. Germline V gives CDR1 DFQATT, CDR2 SNEGSKA (reference sequence). The V end lost 5 bases, the J end lost 6 bases, and 8 bases lay between the germline ends. Ten or more counts support this clonotype. Antigen: not known. TCR beta VDJ and CDR3 profiles were obtained from a genomic DNA template. TCRdb redid the calling of the reads with MiXCR, one entry per CDR3 protein. The table records hundreds of thousands of distinct CDR3 sequences, around 72% of them present only once. The TCR sequence derives from a human donor in good health, serving as a control. Sample: sorted CD4+, CD8+, or CD8+CD57+ T cells (not recorded which) from PBMCs. The chain joins TRBV20-1 to TRBJ2-1; D gene ambiguous. CDR3 sequence reads: CSARQSNEQFF. CDR3 in DNA: TGCAGTGCTCGACAATCCAATGAGCAGTTCTTC.